The rows below give T cell receptor beta chains drawn from one sample of a study of blood T cell repertoires in COVID-19. Data came from immunoSEQ multiplex PCR; TCRdb stores just in-frame clones and leaves some out. The sample lists around 130,000 clones, around 88% occurring once. What was sequenced was peripheral blood. All receptors derive from a woman between 45 and 60 years old who had recovered from COVID-19. Both conserved end residues are trimmed from each CDR3.

TRBJ1-3	TRBV11-2	ASSSGRGTGPLAGNTIY
TRBJ1-2	TRBV19	ASSLRDRVNYGYT
TRBJ2-2	TRBV7-2	ASSLDRRGTGELF
TRBJ1-2	TRBV7-2	ASSPGGVRYGYT
TRBJ2-3	TRBV2	ASRGDTDTQY
TRBJ1-3	TRBV7-2	ASSLGGITSGNTIY
TRBJ1-6	TRBV10-2	ASSSGQGARVANSPLH
TRBJ1-1	TRBV19	ASSFSHTEAF
TRBJ2-3	TRBV24-1	ATSDSPPWARFRTDTQY
TRBJ2-1	TRBV24-1	ATSVSENEQF
TRBJ2-5	TRBV9	ASSVGSSGGIGVTQY
TRBJ1-6	TRBV27	ASTSTGENNSPLH
TRBJ2-4	TRBV11-3	ASSLPPREDIQY
TRBJ2-5	TRBV7-8	ASSLDGGLAAETQY
TRBJ1-2	TRBV5-1	ASSLTADYGYT
TRBJ2-1	TRBV9	ASSVTSATYNEQF
TRBJ2-7	TRBV7-9	ASSLPTGGVYEQY
TRBJ1-2	TRBV7-2	ASSPSTGYGYT
TRBJ1-6	TRBV11-1	ASSLSHRDSPLH
TRBJ1-3	TRBV18	ASSPAGLPGNTIY
TRBJ1-4	TRBV7-9	ASRRSRNEKLF
TRBJ2-3	TRBV5-1	ASSLGQDPTDTQY
TRBJ2-7	TRBV7-3	ASSLRLGAGELGQY
TRBJ2-2	TRBV30	AWSVETYTGELF
TRBJ2-5	TRBV7-3	ASSPPGLGETQY
TRBJ1-1	TRBV5-1	ASSRNAGTEAF
TRBJ2-5	TRBV2	ASSGGTSAETQY
TRBJ2-7	TRBV7-6	ASSLLAGAFPYEQY
TRBJ1-5	TRBV27	ASRDRGTRGNQPQH
TRBJ2-7	TRBV5-8	ASSLFNEQY
TRBJ2-1	TRBV7-2	ASSLRLAGANEQF
TRBJ2-3	TRBV9	ASSMGLASTDTQY
TRBJ1-1	TRBV5-6	ASSLGWLAVAEAF
TRBJ2-5	TRBV7-2	ASSLAGGGETQY
TRBJ1-1	TRBV3-1/TRBV3-2	ASSQRAGGTEAF
TRBJ1-2	TRBV4-1	ASSQAGGGRSGYT
TRBJ1-2	TRBV5-1	ASSFADRDNYGYT
TRBJ1-2	TRBV7-3	ASDRDRVGGYT
TRBJ2-3	TRBV11-3	ASSSGTSGGDTQY
TRBJ2-2	TRBV12-5	ASGSVQDGQTNTGELF
TRBJ1-2	TRBV30	AWRPLSRDSYGYT